This TCR beta chain was observed in a study of blood T cells in healthy people across ages. Per sample, a minimum of 6.5 million PBMCs were isolated. Study-level results: Unknown CMV status may confound age-related changes in expanded clones.

The CDR3 is made up of 13 amino acids. Germline V lookup: CDR1 SQVTM, CDR2 ANQGSEA. This clonotype came up a few times. As yet, its antigen is unknown. A second roughly 7 to 12 cycle PCR used barcoded and J-beta primers. Each cDNA was tagged by a template-switch adaptor containing 12 random nucleotides. TCRdb passed the 5' RACE reads through MiXCR, listing each CDR3 protein once. The repertoire consists of more than 900,000 distinct CDR3 sequences, with less than 25% occurring once and the leading ten covering 0.75%. Separately, the same data were catalogued under a study of T cells of mothers and their children. That report adds: Versus unrelated pairs, overlap was slightly higher in related mother-child pairs, without reaching significance.

The genes are TRBV29-1 and TRBJ2-5; D perhaps matches TRBD2 (5 bases). The DNA end favors TRBJ2-1, so the J call may be wrong. Specimen: blood. This clonotype was sampled from a girl aged 2 to 10 in good health. The CDR3 DNA follows: TGCAGCGTTGTAAGAGGGAGTAGAAGTGAGCAGTTCTTC. Protein product: CSVVRGSRSEQFF.